Each of the 2 T cell receptor beta chains below was sequenced from the same sample in a study of kidney transplant recipient with SARS-CoV-2 infection. MiXCR, applied by TCRdb to the reads, yields one record per CDR3 protein. The table lists about 240,000 distinct CDR3 sequences, about 30% of them singletons. The sequences come from a blood sample, collected at baseline and around day 120 from a kidney transplant recipient. These receptors came from a male patient aged 25-45 years who had COVID-19 and was a kidney transplant recipient. Some T cells may have originated in the graft donor.

In regard to this clonotype: This may stem from a read error, because a much larger clone lies one nucleotide away. The chain combines TRBV30 with TRBJ2-5; no definite D call. Germline-derived CDR1 and CDR2 are GTSNPN and SVGIG (reference sequence). This CDR3 region has 14 residues. CDR3 residues: CAWSIVPTEEIQYF. CDR3 nucleotides: TGTGCCTGGAGTATAGTACCGACTGAAGAGATCCAGTACTTC. Together with reference TRBV30 and TRBJ2-5, the CDR3 gives the full variable domain: SQTIHQWPATLVQPVGSPLSLECTVEGTSNPNLYWYRQAAGRGLQLLFYSVGIGQISSEVPQNLSASRPQDRQFILSSKKLLLSDSGFYLCAWSIVPTEEIQYFGPGTRLLVL.

The table lists this clonotype with a count of one. The chain recombines TRBV20-1 with TRBJ2-3, with 7 bases matching TRBD2. The CDR3 is 18 amino acids. Germline V gene sequence: CDR1 DFQATT, CDR2 SNEGSKA (reference sequence). The V gene end was trimmed by 8 bases and the J gene end by 0 bases; junction bases not matched to a gene: 20. The chain's CDR3 is CSHRPPQNHSGSTDTQYF. CDR3 nucleotide sequence: TGCAGTCACCGCCCCCCCCAAAATCATAGCGGGAGCACAGATACGCAGTATTTT.